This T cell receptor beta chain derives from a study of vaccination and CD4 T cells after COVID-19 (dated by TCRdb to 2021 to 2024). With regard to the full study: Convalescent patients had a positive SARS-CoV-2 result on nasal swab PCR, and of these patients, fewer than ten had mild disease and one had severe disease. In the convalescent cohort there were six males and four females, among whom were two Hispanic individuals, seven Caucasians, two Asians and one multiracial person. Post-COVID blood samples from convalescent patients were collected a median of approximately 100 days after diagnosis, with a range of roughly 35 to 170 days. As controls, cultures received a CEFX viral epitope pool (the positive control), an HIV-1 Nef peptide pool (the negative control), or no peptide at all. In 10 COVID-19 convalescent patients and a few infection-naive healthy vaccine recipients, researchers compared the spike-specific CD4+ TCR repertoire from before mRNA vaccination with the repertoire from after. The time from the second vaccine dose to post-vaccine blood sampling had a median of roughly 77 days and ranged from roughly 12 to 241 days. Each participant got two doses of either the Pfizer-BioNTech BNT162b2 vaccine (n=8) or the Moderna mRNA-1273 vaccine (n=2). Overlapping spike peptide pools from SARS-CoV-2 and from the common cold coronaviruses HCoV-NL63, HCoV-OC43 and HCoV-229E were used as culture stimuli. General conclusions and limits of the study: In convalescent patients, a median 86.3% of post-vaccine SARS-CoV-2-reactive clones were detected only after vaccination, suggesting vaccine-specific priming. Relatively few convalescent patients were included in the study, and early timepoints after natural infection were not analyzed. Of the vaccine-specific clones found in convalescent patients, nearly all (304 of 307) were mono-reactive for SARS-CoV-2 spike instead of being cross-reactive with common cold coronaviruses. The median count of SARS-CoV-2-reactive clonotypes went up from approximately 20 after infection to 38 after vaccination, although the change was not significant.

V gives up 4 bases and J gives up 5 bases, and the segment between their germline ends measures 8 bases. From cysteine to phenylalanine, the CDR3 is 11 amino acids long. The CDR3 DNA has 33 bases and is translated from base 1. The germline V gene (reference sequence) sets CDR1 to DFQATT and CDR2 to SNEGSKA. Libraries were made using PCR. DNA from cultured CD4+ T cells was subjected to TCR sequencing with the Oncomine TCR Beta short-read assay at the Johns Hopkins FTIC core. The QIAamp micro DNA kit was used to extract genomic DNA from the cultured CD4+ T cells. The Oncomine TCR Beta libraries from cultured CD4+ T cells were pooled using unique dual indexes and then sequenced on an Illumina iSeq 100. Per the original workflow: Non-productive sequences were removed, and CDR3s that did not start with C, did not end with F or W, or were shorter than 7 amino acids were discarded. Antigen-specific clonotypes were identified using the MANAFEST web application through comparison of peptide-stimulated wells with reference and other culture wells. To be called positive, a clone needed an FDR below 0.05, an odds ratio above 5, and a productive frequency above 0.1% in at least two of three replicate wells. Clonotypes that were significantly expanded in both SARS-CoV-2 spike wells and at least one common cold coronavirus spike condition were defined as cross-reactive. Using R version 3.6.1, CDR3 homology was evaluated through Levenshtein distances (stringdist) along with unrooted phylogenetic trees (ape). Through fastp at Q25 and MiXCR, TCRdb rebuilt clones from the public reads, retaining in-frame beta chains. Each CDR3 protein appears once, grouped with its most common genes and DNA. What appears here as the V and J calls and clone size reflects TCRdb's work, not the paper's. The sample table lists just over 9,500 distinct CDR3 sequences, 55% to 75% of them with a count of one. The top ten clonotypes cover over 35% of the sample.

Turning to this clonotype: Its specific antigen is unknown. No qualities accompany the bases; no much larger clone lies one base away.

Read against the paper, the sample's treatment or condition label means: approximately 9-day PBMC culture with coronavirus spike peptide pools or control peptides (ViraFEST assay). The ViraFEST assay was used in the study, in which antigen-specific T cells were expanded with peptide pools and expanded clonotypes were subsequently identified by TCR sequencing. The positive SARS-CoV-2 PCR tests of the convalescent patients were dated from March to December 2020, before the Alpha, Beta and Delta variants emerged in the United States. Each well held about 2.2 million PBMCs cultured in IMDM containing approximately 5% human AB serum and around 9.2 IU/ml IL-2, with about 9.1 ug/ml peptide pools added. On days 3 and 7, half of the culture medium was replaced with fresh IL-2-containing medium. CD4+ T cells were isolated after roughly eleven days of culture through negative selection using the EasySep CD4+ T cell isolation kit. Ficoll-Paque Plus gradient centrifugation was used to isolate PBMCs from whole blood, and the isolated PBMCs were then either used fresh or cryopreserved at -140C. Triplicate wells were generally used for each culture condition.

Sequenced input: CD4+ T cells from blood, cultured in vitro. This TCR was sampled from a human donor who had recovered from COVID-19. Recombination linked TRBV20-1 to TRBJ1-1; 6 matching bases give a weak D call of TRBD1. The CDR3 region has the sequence CSATQGTEAFF. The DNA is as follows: TGCAGTGCTACGCAGGGGACTGAAGCTTTCTTT.